This TCR beta chain was captured in a study of blood T cell repertoires in COVID-19. Study at large: COVID-19 samples collected from the United States, Italy and Spain covered acute and convalescent phases. T cells, B-cell-depleted T cells, or PBMCs provided the cDNA or gDNA that served as material.

Original processing notes: For nucleated cells, counts were estimated from reference gene primer amplification. TCRdb keeps only in-frame clones here, not all; method: immunoSEQ multiplex PCR. V and J calls plus clone size are reproduced from that table; the DNA served to infer D and trimming. The sample lists about 98,000 clones; 87% were seen once. The CDR3 spans 13 residues. Trimming took off 2 bases at V and 3 bases at J, with 7 bases between the two ends. Per the germline V gene, CDR1 is KGHSH and CDR2 is LQKENI. The chain carries TRBV18 and TRBJ2-5; D is unresolved. The sequence was obtained from an older man with acute or convalescent COVID-19. Specimen: peripheral blood. The CDR3 spells CASSPAPKETQYF. The CDR3 DNA reads TGTGCCAGCTCACCAGCGCCTAAAGAGACCCAGTACTTC.